This TCR beta chain emerged from a study of identical twins. Study-wide results and caveats: Clonotypes of the beta chain that were abundant in cord blood carried fewer insertions (memory repertoires showed none).

This CDR3 has 16 amino acids. V lost 8 bases to trimming and J lost 4 bases; unmatched junction nucleotides: 13. MiXCR, applied by TCRdb to the 5' RACE reads, yields one record per CDR3 protein. The sample shows approximately 210,000 distinct CDR3 sequences, around 6.5% of them seen only once. Only a few counts were recorded for this clonotype. Antigen: not known. This sample also belongs to another study, concerning T cells expressing NK-cell markers. That paper notes: The HCMV specificity of the expanded NKG2C+ T cell clones stayed unresolved.

V gene TRBV12-3 or TRBV12-4 combines with J gene TRBJ1-2; TRBD1 matches 10 bases. The sequence derives from a woman between 18 and 30 years old in good health. The sample taken for sequencing was CD8+ T cells sorted from blood. The CDR3 region has the DNA TGTGCCAGCGATGGACAGGGGGTAAAGCTAGGCTATGGCTACACCTTC. Translated, it gives CASDGQGVKLGYGYTF.